This T cell receptor beta chain was captured in a study of blood T cell repertoires in COVID-19. Background on the study: Both acute and convalescent COVID-19 samples were obtained from the United States, Italy and Spain.

Repertoires were generated with immunoSEQ multiplex PCR, while TCRdb's copy carries only in-frame clones and drops some. This table has fewer than 250,000 clones, roughly four fifths appearing once. The germline V gene encodes CDR1 SGDLS and CDR2 YYNGEE. The V end lost 1 base, the J end lost 2 bases, and 3 bases lay between the germline ends. The CDR3 length is 13 residues. The sequence was collected from a woman aged 40 to 50 with active or convalescent COVID-19. This chain joins TRBV9 and TRBJ1-4, with D unresolved. What was sequenced was peripheral blood. This CDR3 is CASSVRTNEKLFF. CDR3 DNA: TGTGCCAGCAGCGTACGGACTAATGAAAAACTGTTTTTT.